This T cell receptor (beta chain) is from a study of technical replicates of blood from a few donors. This clone showed up just once. Per the germline V gene, CDR1 is MNHEY and CDR2 is SMNVEV (reference sequence). Trimming took off 2 bases at V and 2 bases at J, with 9 bases between the two ends. This CDR3 contains 14 residues. Libraries were prepared by immunoSEQ multiplex PCR; TCRdb keeps only in-frame clonotypes and omits some of them. This table holds 95,000 to 100,000 clones, 96% found once. This sequence originates from a human donor in good health. Sequencing was performed on T cells isolated from PBMCs. J is TRBJ2-5 and V is TRBV27; D is undetermined. The CDR3 sequence: CASSLAQTQETQYF. CDR3 sequence (DNA): TGTGCCAGCAGTTTAGCGCAGACTCAAGAGACCCAGTACTTC.